This T cell receptor beta chain was captured by sequencing in a study of shared clonotypes between healthy human individuals (dated by TCRdb to 2020 to 2021). For the study in its entirety: The cohort included three men and a couple of women between 18 and 49 years of age. For each donor, three plates each were used for CD4 naive and CD4 memory, two plates were used for CD8 naive, and one plate was used for CD8 memory. Blood TCR repertoires of about five healthy adults were deeply sequenced to estimate repertoire size and the extent of clonotype sharing between individuals. Different laboratories and diverse techniques were used to prepare libraries and sequence TCR repertoires, to increase sequencing depth and limit assay-specific biases. Between about 0.94 and 10 billion PBMCs per donor were obtained by leukapheresis. The research as a whole found: Sampling was limited to blood, and TCR repertoires in tissue likely differ from TCR repertoires in blood. Even with the large sequencing depth, rarefaction of the sorted-subset datasets indicated that sequencing was incomplete. When four donors were compared, the shared fraction of clonotypes was about 5.4% for naive CD4, approximately 3.3% for naive CD8, about 2.4% for memory CD4, and roughly 0.43% for memory CD8. The genetic and exposure-history diversity represented was limited by the small number of donors. Estimated clonotype richness was generally larger for naive than for memory subsets. Compared with non-shared clonotypes, clonotypes shared by all four sorted-subset donors had higher generation probabilities. Based on pairwise subsampling, the degree of clonotype sharing among donors was expected to be affected by sequencing depth.

Concerning this clone: No antigen is known for it. Base quality data are lacking; no much larger clone is found one base away.

TCR CDR3 regions were amplified from genomic DNA by multiplex PCR using the deep immunoSEQ assay. For each cell subset, the extracted genomic DNA was distributed evenly across all wells of several immunoSEQ 96-well plates, and each plate served as one replicate. For sorted subsets, approximately 210 ng of genomic DNA, equivalent to tens of thousands of T cell genomes, went into each replicate PCR. The purified libraries were quantified using a Qubit 3.0 fluorometer, sized with a Bioanalyzer 2100, and then quantified again using the KAPA Library Quantification kit. Every immunoSEQ 96-well plate was sequenced on a separate single-read 150-cycle Illumina NextSeq 550 flow cell. The authors' pipeline ran thus. Because the immunoSEQ output included only junctional sequences and no quality scores, the filtering could not be the same as the filtering used for full-length reads. To assign V/J genes and CDR3, sequences were annotated using PyIR, a Python wrapper for IgBLAST v1.9, with IMGT germline references. Any read was removed if the V/J assignment was weak (E-value above 1e-6), the CDR3 was missing, or the read contained stop codons, out-of-frame junctions, or ambiguous translated residues. V3J clonotypes were defined as sequences sharing the same inferred V gene, J gene, and CDR3 amino acid sequence. Percentage overlap between repertoires was calculated by dividing the number of shared unique clonotypes by the size of the smaller repertoire. Repertoire richness was assessed with RTK rarefaction, the Chao1 estimator, and Recon v2.1 estimates of unobserved clonotypes. OLGA was used to compute generation probabilities for all TCRbeta clonotypes that the gDNA method yielded from a handful of donors. TCRdb mirrors the immuneACCESS table, restricted to in-frame sequences. Some clones are absent from its copies; in checked studies, under half trace to an unresolved V gene, and the reason for the others is unknown. That table furnishes V, J and clone size, whereas the DNA furnished D and trimming. Within this sample are about 2.2 million clones, with about 94% of them counted one time only. The ten most abundant clones make up under 2% of the sample.

CD8 naive samples were obtained by positive selection for CCR7 among CD45RO-negative cells, yielding a CD45RA+CCR7+ population from which TemRA cells were excluded. Healthy HIV-negative adults with no recently reported acute infections or vaccinations were included as donors. Every donor was a Caucasian adult residing in Nashville, Tennessee, USA. Blood was obtained by leukapheresis, after which PBMCs were separated by Ficoll-Histopaque density gradient centrifugation and cryopreserved in liquid nitrogen vapor phase. Analytical flow cytometry was used to check the purity and quantity of each magnetically sorted T cell population. From each sorted fraction, genomic DNA was isolated and quantified by UV absorbance on a Nanodrop 2000c. The sequenced sample was naive CD8+ T cells from PBMCs. The cell subset or site label on this specimen signifies: CD45RA+CCR7+. The TCR was taken from a young man in good health. Some clones in this sample may be carry-over from other donors' samples.

The nucleotides read TGTGCCAGTAAAACAGATACCTATGGCTACACCTTC. This codes for CASKTDTYGYTF. The chain uses TRBV19 and TRBJ1-2; no D gene call is confident. The V and J ends are trimmed by 7 bases and 4 bases, leaving 10 bases between them. The CDR3 sequence holds 12 residues, the cysteine and phenylalanine included. The kept DNA is CDR3 alone, 36 bases in frame from the first base. CDR1 LNHDA and CDR2 SQIVND are derived from the germline V gene (reference sequence).